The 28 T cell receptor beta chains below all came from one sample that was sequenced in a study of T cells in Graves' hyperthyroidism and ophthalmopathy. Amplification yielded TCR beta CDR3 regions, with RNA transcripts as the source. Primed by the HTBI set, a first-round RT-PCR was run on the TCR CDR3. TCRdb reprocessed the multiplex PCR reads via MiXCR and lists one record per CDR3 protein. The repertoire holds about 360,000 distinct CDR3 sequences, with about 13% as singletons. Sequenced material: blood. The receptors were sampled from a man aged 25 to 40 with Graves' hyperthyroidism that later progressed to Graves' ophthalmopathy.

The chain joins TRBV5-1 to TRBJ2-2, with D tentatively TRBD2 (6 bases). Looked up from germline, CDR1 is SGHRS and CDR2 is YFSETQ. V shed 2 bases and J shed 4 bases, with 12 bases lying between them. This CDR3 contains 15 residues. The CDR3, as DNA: TGCGCCAGCAGCTTTTCAGGGCGGGGCACCGGGGAGCTGTTTTTT. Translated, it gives CASSFSGRGTGELFF.

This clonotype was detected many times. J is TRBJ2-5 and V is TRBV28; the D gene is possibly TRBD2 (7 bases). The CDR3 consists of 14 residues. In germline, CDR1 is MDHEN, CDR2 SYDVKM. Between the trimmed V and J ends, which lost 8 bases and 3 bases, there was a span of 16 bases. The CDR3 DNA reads TGTGCCAGCCAAGAGGGGGGGGCGGAAGAGACCCAGTACTTC. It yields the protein CASQEGGAEETQYF.

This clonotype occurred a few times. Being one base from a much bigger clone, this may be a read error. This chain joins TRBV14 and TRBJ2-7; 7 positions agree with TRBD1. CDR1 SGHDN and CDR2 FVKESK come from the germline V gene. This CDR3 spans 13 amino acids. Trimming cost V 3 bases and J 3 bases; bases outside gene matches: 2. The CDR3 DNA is TGTGCCAGCAGCCACGGGACAGACTACGAGCAGTACTTC. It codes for CASSHGTDYEQYF. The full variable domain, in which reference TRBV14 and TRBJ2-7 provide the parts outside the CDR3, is EAGVTQFPSHSVIEKGQTVTLRCDPISGHDNLYWYRRVMGKEIKFLLHFVKESKQDESGMPNNRFLAERTGGTYSTLKVQPAELEDSGVYFCASSHGTDYEQYFGPGTRLTVT.

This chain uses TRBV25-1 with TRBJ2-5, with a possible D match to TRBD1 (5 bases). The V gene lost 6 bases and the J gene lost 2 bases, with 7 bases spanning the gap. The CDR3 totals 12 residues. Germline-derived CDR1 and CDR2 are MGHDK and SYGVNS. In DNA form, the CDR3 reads TGTGCCAGCAGCAGGGCTCAAGAGACCCAGTACTTC. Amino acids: CASSRAQETQYF.

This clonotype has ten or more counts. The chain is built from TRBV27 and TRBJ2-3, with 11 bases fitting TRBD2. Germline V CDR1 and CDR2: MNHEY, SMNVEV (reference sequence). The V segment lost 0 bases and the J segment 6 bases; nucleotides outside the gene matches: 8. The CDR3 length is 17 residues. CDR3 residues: CASSLSVPSGGYDTQYF. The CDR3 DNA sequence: TGTGCCAGCAGTTTATCGGTGCCTAGCGGGGGGTACGATACGCAGTATTTT.

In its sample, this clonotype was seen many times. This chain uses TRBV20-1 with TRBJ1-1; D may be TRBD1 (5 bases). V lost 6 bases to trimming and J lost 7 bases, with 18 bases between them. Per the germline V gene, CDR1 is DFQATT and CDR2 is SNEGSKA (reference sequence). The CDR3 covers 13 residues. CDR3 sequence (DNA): TGCAGTGCCCCCGTGGGGGGGGAGGTTGAAGCTTTCTTT. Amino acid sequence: CSAPVGGEVEAFF.

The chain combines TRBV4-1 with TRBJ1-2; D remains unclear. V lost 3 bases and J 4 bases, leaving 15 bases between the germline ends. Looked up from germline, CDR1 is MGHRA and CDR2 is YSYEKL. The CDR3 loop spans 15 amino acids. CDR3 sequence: CASSHLPGFGYGYTF. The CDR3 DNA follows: TGCGCCAGCAGCCATCTCCCGGGCTTTGGCTATGGCTACACCTTC.

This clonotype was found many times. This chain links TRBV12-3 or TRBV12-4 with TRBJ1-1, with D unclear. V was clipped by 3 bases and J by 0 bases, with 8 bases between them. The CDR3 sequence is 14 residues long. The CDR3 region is CASSFQEMNTEAFF. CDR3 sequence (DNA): TGTGCCAGCAGTTTTCAGGAAATGAACACTGAAGCTTTCTTT.

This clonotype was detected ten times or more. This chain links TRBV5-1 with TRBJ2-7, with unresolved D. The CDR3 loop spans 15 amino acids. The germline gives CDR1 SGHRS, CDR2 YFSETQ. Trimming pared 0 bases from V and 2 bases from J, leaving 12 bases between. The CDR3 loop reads CASSLEAANPYEQYF. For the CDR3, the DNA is TGCGCCAGCAGCTTGGAGGCAGCCAATCCCTACGAGCAGTACTTC.

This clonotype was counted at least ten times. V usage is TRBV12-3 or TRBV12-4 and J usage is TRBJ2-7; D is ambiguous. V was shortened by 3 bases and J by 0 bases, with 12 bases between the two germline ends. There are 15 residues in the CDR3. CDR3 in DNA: TGTGCCAGCAGTTTGGGCAGTCAGAGCTCCTACGAGCAGTACTTC. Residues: CASSLGSQSSYEQYF.

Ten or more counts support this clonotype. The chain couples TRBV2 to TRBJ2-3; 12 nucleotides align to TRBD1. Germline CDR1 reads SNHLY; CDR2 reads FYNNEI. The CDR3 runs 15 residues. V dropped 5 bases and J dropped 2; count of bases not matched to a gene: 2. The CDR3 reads CASSPGQGATDTQYF. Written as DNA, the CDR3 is TGTGCCAGCAGTCCGGGACAGGGGGCCACAGATACGCAGTATTTT. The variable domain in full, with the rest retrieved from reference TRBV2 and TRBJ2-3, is EPEVTQTPSHQVTQMGQEVILRCVPISNHLYFYWYRQILGQKVEFLVSFYNNEISEKSEIFDDQFSVERPDGSNFTLKIRSTKLEDSAMYFCASSPGQGATDTQYFGPGTRLTVL.

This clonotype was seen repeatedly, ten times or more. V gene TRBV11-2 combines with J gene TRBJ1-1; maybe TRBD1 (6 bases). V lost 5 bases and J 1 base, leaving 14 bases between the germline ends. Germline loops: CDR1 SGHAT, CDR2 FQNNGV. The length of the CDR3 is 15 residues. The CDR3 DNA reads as TGTGCCAGCAGCCCTCAGGGGTCTTGGAACACTGAAGCTTTCTTT. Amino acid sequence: CASSPQGSWNTEAFF.

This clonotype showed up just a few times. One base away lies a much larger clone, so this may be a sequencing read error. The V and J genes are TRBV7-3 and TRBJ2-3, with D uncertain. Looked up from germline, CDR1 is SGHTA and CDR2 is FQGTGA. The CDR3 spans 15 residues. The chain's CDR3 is CASSLTWTSTDAQYF. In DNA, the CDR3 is TGTGCCAGCAGCTTAACCTGGACCAGCACAGATGCGCAGTATTTT.

CDR3 nucleotide sequence: TGTGCCACCAGTGATACGGACCCAACCGGGGAGCTGTTTTTT. Translating it yields CATSDTDPTGELFF. The gene calls are TRBV24-1 and TRBJ2-2, with D uncertain. Trimming stripped 3 bases from V and 5 bases from J, with 9 bases between. CDR3 length equals 14 residues. Germline CDR1 is KGHDR and CDR2 is SFDVKD.

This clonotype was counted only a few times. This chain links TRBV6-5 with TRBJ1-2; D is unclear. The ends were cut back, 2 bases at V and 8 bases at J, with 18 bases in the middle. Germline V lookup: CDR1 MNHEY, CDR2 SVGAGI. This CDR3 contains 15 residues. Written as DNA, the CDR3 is TGTGCCAGCAGTTACCTAGCATCCGCGCGTGGGGGCTACACCTTC. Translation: CASSYLASARGGYTF.

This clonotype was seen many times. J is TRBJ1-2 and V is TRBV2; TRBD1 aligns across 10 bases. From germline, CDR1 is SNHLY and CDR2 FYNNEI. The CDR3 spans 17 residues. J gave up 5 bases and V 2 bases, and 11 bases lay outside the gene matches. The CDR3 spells CASSERTGGSALYGYTF. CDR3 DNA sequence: TGTGCCAGCAGTGAAAGGACAGGGGGAAGTGCACTTTATGGCTACACCTTC.

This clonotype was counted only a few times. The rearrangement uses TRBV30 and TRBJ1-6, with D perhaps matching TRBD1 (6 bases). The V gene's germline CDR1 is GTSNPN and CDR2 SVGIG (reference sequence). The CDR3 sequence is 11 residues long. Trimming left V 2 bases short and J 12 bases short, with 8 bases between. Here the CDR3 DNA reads TGTGCCTGGAGTCAACAGGGACCCCTCCACTTT. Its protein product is CAWSQQGPLHF.

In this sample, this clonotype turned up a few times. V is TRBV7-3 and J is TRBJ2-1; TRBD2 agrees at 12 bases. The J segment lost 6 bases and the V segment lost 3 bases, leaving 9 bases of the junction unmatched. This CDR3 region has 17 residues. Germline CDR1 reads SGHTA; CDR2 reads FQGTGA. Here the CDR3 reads CASSLWASGLAGNEQFF. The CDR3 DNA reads TGTGCCAGCAGCTTGTGGGCCTCGGGACTAGCGGGCAATGAGCAGTTCTTC.

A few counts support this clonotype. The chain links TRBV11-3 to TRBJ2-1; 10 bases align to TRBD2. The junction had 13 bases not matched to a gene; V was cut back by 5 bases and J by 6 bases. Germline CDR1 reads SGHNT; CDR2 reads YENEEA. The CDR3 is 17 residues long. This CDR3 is CASSLIESGGAFNEQFF. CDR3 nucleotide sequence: TGTGCCAGCAGCCTCATCGAGAGCGGGGGGGCCTTCAATGAGCAGTTCTTC.

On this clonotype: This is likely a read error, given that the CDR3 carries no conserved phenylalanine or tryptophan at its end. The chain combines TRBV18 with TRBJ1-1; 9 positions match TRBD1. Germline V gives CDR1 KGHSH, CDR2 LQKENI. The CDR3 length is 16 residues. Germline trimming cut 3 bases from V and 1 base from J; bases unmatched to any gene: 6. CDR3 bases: TGTGCCAGCTCACCCCTGGACAGGGGTTCGAACACTGAAGCTTTCTCT. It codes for CASSPLDRGSNTEAFS.

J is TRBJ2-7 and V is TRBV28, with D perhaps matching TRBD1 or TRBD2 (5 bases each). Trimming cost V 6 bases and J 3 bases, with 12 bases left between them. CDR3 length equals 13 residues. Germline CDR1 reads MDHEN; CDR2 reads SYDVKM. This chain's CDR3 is CASSPGPYYEQYF. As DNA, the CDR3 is TGTGCCAGCAGCCCGGGACCGTACTACGAGCAGTACTTC.

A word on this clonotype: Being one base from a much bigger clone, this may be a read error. CDR3 in DNA: TGTGCCAGCAGATCAGACAGGGCTCGGGCGGAGGCCCAGTACTTC. This sequence encodes CASRSDRARAEAQYF. The chain carries TRBV28 and TRBJ2-5, with TRBD1 identical over 7 bases. J lost 9 bases, V lost 6 bases, and 16 bases had no gene match. The germline V gene has CDR1 MDHEN and CDR2 SYDVKM. The CDR3 covers 15 residues.

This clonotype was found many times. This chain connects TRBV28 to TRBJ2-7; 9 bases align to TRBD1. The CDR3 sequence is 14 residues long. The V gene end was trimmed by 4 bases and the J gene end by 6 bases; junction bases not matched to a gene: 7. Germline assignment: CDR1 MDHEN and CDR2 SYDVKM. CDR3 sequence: CASSWDRVIVEQYF. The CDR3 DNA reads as TGTGCCAGCAGTTGGGACAGGGTAATAGTCGAGCAGTACTTC. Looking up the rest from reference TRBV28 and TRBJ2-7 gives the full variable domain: DVKVTQSSRYLVKRTGEKVFLECVQDMDHENMFWYRQDPGLGLRLIYFSYDVKMKEKGDIPEGYSVSREKKERFSLILESASTNQTSMYLCASSWDRVIVEQYFGPGTRLTVT.

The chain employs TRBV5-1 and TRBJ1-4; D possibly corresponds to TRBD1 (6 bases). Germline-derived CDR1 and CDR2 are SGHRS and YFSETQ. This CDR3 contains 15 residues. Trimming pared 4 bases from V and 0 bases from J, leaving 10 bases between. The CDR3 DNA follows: TGCGCCAGCAGCCCGTACAGGGCAACTAATGAAAAACTGTTTTTT. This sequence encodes CASSPYRATNEKLFF.

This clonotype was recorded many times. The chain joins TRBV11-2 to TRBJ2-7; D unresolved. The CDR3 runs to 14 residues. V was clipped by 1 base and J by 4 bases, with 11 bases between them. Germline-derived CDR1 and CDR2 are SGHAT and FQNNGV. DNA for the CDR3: TGTGCCAGCAGCTTAGCCAGCAGATGGTACGAGCAGTACTTC. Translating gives CASSLASRWYEQYF. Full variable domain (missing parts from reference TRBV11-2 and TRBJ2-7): EAGVAQSPRYKIIEKRQSVAFWCNPISGHATLYWYQQILGQGPKLLIQFQNNGVVDDSQLPKDRFSAERLKGVDSTLKIQPAKLEDSAVYLCASSLASRWYEQYFGPGTRLTVT.

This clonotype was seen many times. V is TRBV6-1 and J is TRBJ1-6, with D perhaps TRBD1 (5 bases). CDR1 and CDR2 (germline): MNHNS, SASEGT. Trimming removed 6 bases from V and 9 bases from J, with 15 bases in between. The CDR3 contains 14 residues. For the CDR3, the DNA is TGTGCCAGCAGCCCCGACGGGGGTAGTTCACCCCTCCACTTT. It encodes CASSPDGGSSPLHF.

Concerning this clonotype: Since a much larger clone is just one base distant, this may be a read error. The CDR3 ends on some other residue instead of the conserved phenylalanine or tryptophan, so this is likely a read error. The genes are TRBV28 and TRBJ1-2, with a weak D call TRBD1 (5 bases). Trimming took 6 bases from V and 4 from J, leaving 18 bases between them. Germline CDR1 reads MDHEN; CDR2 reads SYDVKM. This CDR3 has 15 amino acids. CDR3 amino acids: CASSLLGGDGYGYTV. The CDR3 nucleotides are TGTGCCAGCAGCCTACTGGGGGGAGATGGCTATGGCTACACCGTC.

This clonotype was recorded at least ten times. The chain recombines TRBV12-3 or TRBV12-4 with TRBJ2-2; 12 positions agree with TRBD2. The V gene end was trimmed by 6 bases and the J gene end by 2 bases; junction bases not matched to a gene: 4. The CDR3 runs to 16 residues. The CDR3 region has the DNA TGTGCCAGCAGAATACTAGCGGGGGGTAACACCGGGGAGCTGTTTTTT. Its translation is CASRILAGGNTGELFF.